This T cell receptor (beta chain) was sequenced during a study of T cell changes during pregnancy in multiple sclerosis. Here immunoSEQ multiplex PCR was the method, and the copy in TCRdb shows in-frame clones only, minus some. Among around 36,000 clones listed, more than 80% were seen once. Germline lookup yields CDR1 SNHLY and CDR2 FYNNEI. Trimming cost V 6 bases and J 0 bases; bases outside gene matches: 5. CDR3 length: 16 amino acids. The sample was peripheral blood, taken before pregnancy. The chain employs TRBV2 and TRBJ2-1; the match to TRBD2 covers 10 bases. This sequence was found in a female donor with multiple sclerosis, enrolled in a pregnancy study. The CDR3 loop is CASSRTSGGSYNEQFF. The CDR3 DNA reads as TGTGCCAGCAGCCGGACTAGCGGCGGCTCCTACAATGAGCAGTTCTTC.